Below are 21 T cell receptor beta chains sequenced from a single sample in a study of radiotherapy plus CTLA-4 blockade in lung cancer. The data were produced by immunoSEQ multiplex PCR, yet TCRdb's version contains in-frame clones alone and is incomplete. This sample yields about 70,000 clones, of which about 80% are seen a single time; 10% belongs to the top ten. Sequences were derived from peripheral blood, sampled from a patient treated with radiotherapy plus ipilimumab. These receptors were taken from a human donor with non-small cell lung cancer who had a complete response to radiotherapy plus ipilimumab.

This chain connects TRBV5-1 to TRBJ2-7, with D possibly matching TRBD1 (6 bases). V was cut by 0 bases and J by 7 bases, with 17 bases left in between. CDR1 is SGHRS and CDR2 is YFSETQ in the germline V gene. The CDR3 covers 15 residues. CDR3 in amino acids: CASSLGGPSSREQYF. The CDR3 DNA sequence: TGCGCCAGCAGCTTGGGGGGGCCCTCGTCGAGGGAGCAGTACTTC.

This chain connects TRBV30 to TRBJ2-5; 9 nucleotides agree with TRBD2. This CDR3 comprises 17 residues. Germline V lookup: CDR1 GTSNPN, CDR2 SVGIG (reference sequence). V shed 0 bases and J 6 bases; nucleotides not matched to a gene: 14. The DNA of the CDR3 is TGTGCCTGGAGTGTACAAGGGAGTAGCGGGGGCCGAAAGACCCAGTACTTC. It translates to CAWSVQGSSGGRKTQYF.

CDR3 amino acids: CASSRGLADYTGELFF. The CDR3 region has the DNA TGTGCCAGCTCACGAGGACTAGCGGATTACACCGGGGAGCTGTTTTTT. The chain joins TRBV18 to TRBJ2-2, with 10 bases that match TRBD2. The CDR3 length is 16 residues. Looked up from germline, CDR1 is KGHSH and CDR2 is LQKENI. V trimming: 4 bases; J trimming: 3 bases; junction bases outside the gene matches: 5.

The rearrangement links TRBV9 to TRBJ2-5, with 7 bases identical to TRBD1. This CDR3 has 14 amino acids. Per germline, CDR1 SGDLS and CDR2 YYNGEE. Trimming removed 2 bases from V and 4 bases from J; junction bases left unmatched: 5. The CDR3 protein is CASSVQGGVETQYF. The CDR3 DNA is TGTGCCAGCAGCGTTCAAGGGGGCGTAGAGACCCAGTACTTC.

V and J are TRBV6-4 and TRBJ2-1; 11 bases line up with TRBD2. This CDR3 is built from 17 residues. Losses at the gene ends were 0 bases for V and 4 bases for J; bases not matched to a gene: 5. Germline V gives CDR1 MRHNA, CDR2 SNTAGT. This chain's CDR3 is CASSDSPGTSGYNEQFF. CDR3 in DNA: TGTGCCAGCAGTGACTCCCCCGGGACTAGCGGATACAATGAGCAGTTCTTC.

V usage is TRBV28 and J usage is TRBJ2-6; possible D gene TRBD2, 5 bases. CDR1 and CDR2 (germline): MDHEN, SYDVKM. V was shortened by 6 bases and J by 0 bases, with 12 bases between the two germline ends. The CDR3 runs 16 residues. Here the CDR3 reads CASSPGLFSGANVLTF. The CDR3 nucleotides read TGTGCCAGCAGCCCCGGACTGTTCTCTGGGGCCAACGTCCTGACTTTC.

This chain connects TRBV27 to TRBJ1-5; D gene ambiguous. From germline, CDR1 is MNHEY and CDR2 SMNVEV (reference sequence). The ends were cut back, 5 bases at V and 11 bases at J, with 28 bases in the middle. The CDR3 runs 17 residues. The CDR3 DNA is TGTGCCAGCAGTCCGGATCATTATAGGCAGCCCCGGGCGTCCCAGCATTTT. Its protein is CASSPDHYRQPRASQHF.

J is TRBJ2-5 and V is TRBV6-5; D is possibly TRBD1 (6 bases). This CDR3 has 13 amino acids. Germline loops: CDR1 MNHEY, CDR2 SVGAGI. V lost 4 bases and J lost 5, with 11 bases in between. The CDR3 DNA is TGTGCCAGCAGTTTAACAGGGCGCGAGACCCAGTACTTC. This gives the protein CASSLTGRETQYF.

The V and J genes are TRBV18 and TRBJ2-1, with D hard to call. Between the trimmed V and J ends, which lost 6 bases and 0 bases, there was a span of 9 bases. The CDR3 is 14 residues long. Per the germline V gene, CDR1 is KGHSH and CDR2 is LQKENI. The CDR3 region has the DNA TGTGCCAGCTCGGTACCTAGCTCCTACAATGAGCAGTTCTTC. Encoded protein: CASSVPSSYNEQFF.

V gene TRBV9 combines with J gene TRBJ2-1; no clear D. The CDR3 is 12 amino acids. Germline CDR1 is SGDLS and CDR2 is YYNGEE. The ends were cut back, 0 bases at V and 4 bases at J, with 2 bases in the middle. This CDR3 is CASSVGYNEQFF. CDR3 nucleotides: TGTGCCAGCAGCGTAGGTTACAATGAGCAGTTCTTC.

The chain uses TRBV11-3 and TRBJ2-4, with 8 nucleotides matching TRBD2. After removal of 5 bases from V and 11 bases from J, the junction contained 8 bases not matched to a gene. Germline assignment: CDR1 SGHNT and CDR2 YENEEA. The CDR3 consists of 13 residues. CDR3 amino acids: CASSAETAGVQYF. In nucleotides, the CDR3 is TGTGCCAGCAGCGCCGAGACAGCGGGAGTTCAGTACTTC.

This clone has more than one count but fewer than ten. The chain combines TRBV30 with TRBJ2-5; the match to TRBD2 covers 12 bases. Germline CDR1 reads GTSNPN; CDR2 reads SVGIG (reference sequence). The CDR3 runs 18 residues. With 0 bases clipped from V and 1 base from J, the junction kept 9 bases outside the gene matches. CDR3 region: CAWSVRGLAGGAQETQYF. The CDR3 nucleotides read TGTGCCTGGAGTGTACGAGGGCTAGCGGGGGGGGCCCAAGAGACCCAGTACTTC. The full variable domain, in which reference TRBV30 and TRBJ2-5 provide the parts outside the CDR3, is SQTIHQWPATLVQPVGSPLSLECTVEGTSNPNLYWYRQAAGRGLQLLFYSVGIGQISSEVPQNLSASRPQDRQFILSSKKLLLSDSGFYLCAWSVRGLAGGAQETQYFGPGTRLLVL.

The chain employs TRBV12-2 and TRBJ2-3; the table's D call, TRBD2, was not checked against the DNA. TRBV12-2 is a pseudogene segment. This CDR3 is built from 18 residues. The CDR3 region has the DNA TGTGCAAGTCGCTTAGAGGTCACTAACCGGTCTAGCACAGATACGCAGTATTTT. It codes for CASRLEVTNRSSTDTQYF.

CDR3 sequence (DNA): TGTGCCAGCAGCTTGGTAGGACAGGAGACTAACTATGGCTACACCTTC. It specifies CASSLVGQETNYGYTF. The genes are TRBV5-6 and TRBJ1-2; 7 bases fit TRBD1. The CDR3 consists of 16 residues. The germline gives CDR1 SGHDT, CDR2 YYEEEE. V shed 0 bases and J 0 bases; nucleotides not matched to a gene: 5.

The chain combines TRBV27 with TRBJ2-2; TRBD1 matches 10 bases. This CDR3 is 15 amino acids long. After removal of 8 bases from V and 2 bases from J, the junction contained 5 bases not matched to a gene. Germline assignment: CDR1 MNHEY and CDR2 SMNVEV (reference sequence). CDR3 nucleotide sequence: TGTGCCAGCGGCGGACAGGGGGATAACACCGGGGAGCTGTTTTTT. Encoded protein: CASGGQGDNTGELFF.

Note on this clone: Additional DNA sequences in this sample encode the identical CDR3. The CDR3 sequence is CASSLEAWGQGYHEQFF. In nucleotides, the CDR3 is TGTGCCAGCAGTTTAGAAGCCTGGGGACAGGGGTATCATGAGCAGTTCTTC. V and J are TRBV27 and TRBJ2-1; TRBD1 matches 10 bases. CDR3 size: 17 residues. From germline, CDR1 is MNHEY and CDR2 SMNVEV (reference sequence). V trimming: 2 bases; J trimming: 8 bases; junction bases outside the gene matches: 12.

The gene calls are TRBV6-1 and TRBJ1-6; D remains ambiguous. The CDR3 totals 17 residues. V lost 0 bases and J lost 6, with 15 bases in between. Looked up from germline, CDR1 is MNHNS and CDR2 is SASEGT. CDR3 bases: TGTGCCAGCAGTGAAGCTAAAAGGGCGTTAGGTAATTCACCCCTCCACTTT. Residues: CASSEAKRALGNSPLHF.

The J gene is TRBJ1-2, the V gene TRBV7-9; 8 bases match TRBD1. The trim removed 7 bases at V and 3 bases at J, leaving 4 bases unmatched. The CDR3 runs 13 residues. Germline V gives CDR1 SEHNR, CDR2 FQNEAQ (reference sequence). CDR3 DNA sequence: TGTGCCAGCACCCCGGGACAGGACTATGGCTACACCTTC. Translating gives CASTPGQDYGYTF.

In its sample, this clone was seen a few times. The chain uses TRBV12-2 and TRBJ2-4; TRBD2 reflects the table's D call only, with no check against the DNA. TRBV12-2 is tagged as a pseudogene. This CDR3 region has 20 residues. CDR3 bases: TGTGCAAGTCGCTTAGCCCCCCTGCGGGGCCGGGGGGGGAGCAGTAACATTCAGTACTTC. It translates to CASRLAPLRGRGGSSNIQYF.

V and J are TRBV7-9 and TRBJ2-3; D gene uncertain. V was clipped by 1 base and J by 1 base, with 6 bases between them. The CDR3 sequence is 14 residues long. CDR1 is SEHNR, CDR2 FQNEAQ, per germline (reference sequence). The CDR3: CASSLVVGTDTQYF. CDR3 coding DNA: TGTGCCAGCAGCTTAGTTGTGGGCACAGATACGCAGTATTTT. The full variable domain, rest sourced from reference TRBV7-9 and TRBJ2-3, is DTGVSQNPRHKITKRGQNVTFRCDPISEHNRLYWYRQTLGQGPEFLTYFQNEAQLEKSRLLSDRFSAERPKGSFSTLEIQRTEQGDSAMYLCASSLVVGTDTQYFGPGTRLTVL.

The chain couples TRBV7-6 to TRBJ2-1, with a weak D call TRBD2 (5 bases). The germline V gene encodes CDR1 SGHVS and CDR2 FNYEAQ. This CDR3 is 14 amino acids long. The germline V and J ends were trimmed by 1 base and 4 bases, with 8 bases remaining between them. The CDR3 DNA sequence: TGTGCCAGCAGCTTAGGTCCGGGATACAATGAGCAGTTCTTC. Translated, it gives CASSLGPGYNEQFF.